The 9 T cell receptor beta chains presented below share a single source sample, sequenced in a study of read filtering for tumor transcriptome and immune sequencing. From roughly 400 ng of RNA, a library with molecular barcoded alpha/delta and beta/gamma adaptors was made. A single record per CDR3 protein comes from TCRdb applying MiXCR to the reads. The repertoire consists of 20,000 to 30,000 distinct CDR3 sequences, with around a fifth occurring once and the leading ten covering roughly 15%. Sample: a population of CD138-negative cells sorted from bone marrow. These receptors were collected from a donor aged 40 or over with multiple myeloma.

The sample holds many counts of this clonotype. The genes are TRBV7-9 and TRBJ2-7; D is perhaps TRBD1 (5 bases). The CDR3 spans 17 residues. The ends were cut back, 5 bases at V and 4 bases at J, with 24 bases in the middle. Germline loops: CDR1 SEHNR, CDR2 FQNEAQ (reference sequence). CDR3 bases: TGTGCCAGCAGCCGCTTAGTGGGGCAGAGCAATCGATACGAGCAGTACTTC. Residues: CASSRLVGQSNRYEQYF.

On this clonotype: Mismatch with germline at one junction end may stem from a read error. V gene TRBV12-5 combines with J gene TRBJ2-1; no definite D call. CDR3 size: 14 residues. CDR1 and CDR2 from the germline V gene are LGHNT and FRNRAP. CDR3 sequence (DNA): TGTGCTAGTGGTTTCGGGCTCTCCTACAATGAGCATTTCTTC. This encodes CASGFGLSYNEHFF.

This clonotype was seen ten or more times. V is TRBV19 and J is TRBJ2-7, with 7 bases matching TRBD2. Trimming at V came to 3 bases and at J to 0 bases, leaving 2 bases not matched to a gene. The CDR3 is made up of 14 amino acids. Germline lookup yields CDR1 LNHDA and CDR2 SQIVND (reference sequence). CDR3 in amino acids: CASSMRETSYEQYF. The CDR3 DNA is TGTGCCAGTAGTATGCGGGAGACCTCCTACGAGCAGTACTTC.

On this clonotype itself: A far larger clone differs by one base, so this is likely a read error. V and J are TRBV5-8 and TRBJ2-7; unclear D gene. The CDR3 loop spans 14 amino acids. CDR1 is SGHTS and CDR2 is YDEGEE in the germline V gene. CDR3 coding DNA: TGTTCCAGCAGCTTAGGGTCTGTGTCCTACGAGCAGTACTTC. This gives the protein CSSSLGSVSYEQYF. The whole variable domain, filled in from reference TRBV5-8 and TRBJ2-7, reads EAGVTQSPTHLIKTRGQQATLRCSPISGHTSVYWYQQALGLGLQFLLWYDEGEERNRGNFPPRFSGRQFPNYSSELNVNALELEDSALYLCSSSLGSVSYEQYFGPGTRLTVT.

This clonotype was found many times. Being one base from a much bigger clone, this may be a read error. J is TRBJ2-1 and V is TRBV14; 11 nucleotides agree with TRBD2. The CDR3 has 15 residues. The germline CDR1 and CDR2 sequences are SGHDN and FVKESK. The V segment lost 5 bases and the J segment 4 bases; nucleotides outside the gene matches: 4. CDR3 amino acids: CASSWGLAVYNEQFF. For the CDR3, the DNA is TGTGCCAGCAGCTGGGGACTAGCGGTATACAATGAGCAGTTCTTC.

This clonotype is deemed medium-sized (0.01 to 0.1%). The V gene is TRBV7-3, the J gene TRBJ2-1; 7 nucleotides line up with TRBD1. The V gene's germline CDR1 is SGHTA and CDR2 FQGTGA. The CDR3 loop spans 15 amino acids. V lost 0 bases and J lost 4; bases outside the gene matches: 3. The CDR3 coding sequence is TGTGCCAGCAGCTTAACAGGGGGCAATTACAATGAGCAGTTCTTC. Protein sequence: CASSLTGGNYNEQFF.

This clonotype was detected ten times or more. The V and J genes are TRBV5-1 and TRBJ2-5, with TRBD2 identical over 7 bases. This CDR3 region has 14 residues. V lost 7 bases, J lost 4 bases, and 10 bases stayed unmatched. Germline V gives CDR1 SGHRS, CDR2 YFSETQ. CDR3 DNA: TGCGCCAGCGTGGGAGGGGTAATAGGAGAGACCCAGTACTTC. The encoded protein is CASVGGVIGETQYF.

This clonotype was seen repeatedly, ten times or more. V and J are TRBV20-1 and TRBJ2-7; possibly TRBD2 for D (5 bases). CDR3 size: 14 residues. CDR1 and CDR2 (germline): DFQATT, SNEGSKA (reference sequence). The chain's CDR3 is CSARAAESSYEQYF. The DNA of the CDR3 is TGCAGCGCGCGGGCAGCGGAGAGCTCCTACGAGCAGTACTTC.

There are many counts of this clonotype. The V call is TRBV3-1, the J call TRBJ2-2; D gene ambiguous. Looked up from germline, CDR1 is LGHDT and CDR2 is YNNKEL (reference sequence). Deletions cut 4 bases from V and 0 bases from J, with 6 bases between. CDR3 length: 14 amino acids. CDR3 nucleotides: TGTGCCAGCAGCCGTATCGCGAACACCGGGGAGCTGTTTTTT. It translates to CASSRIANTGELFF. The variable domain in full, with the rest retrieved from reference TRBV3-1 and TRBJ2-2, is DTAVSQTPKYLVTQMGNDKSIKCEQNLGHDTMYWYKQDSKKFLKIMFSYNNKELIINETVPNRFSPKSPDKAHLNLHINSLELGDSAVYFCASSRIANTGELFFGEGSRLTVL.